This entry concerns a single TCR beta chain. Trimming removed 5 bases at V and 9 bases at J, with 14 bases between. CDR1 and CDR2 (germline): SEHNR, FQNEAQ (reference sequence). The CDR3 spans 13 residues. TCRdb redid the calling of the 5' RACE reads with MiXCR, one entry per CDR3 protein. The sample consists of about 660,000 distinct CDR3 sequences, 8% to 9% of them appearing once. The data were obtained in a study of identical twins. This sample was shared with a second study, whose subject was yellow fever vaccine responses in identical twins.

Sequenced: PBMCs. The V and J genes are TRBV7-9 and TRBJ2-1, with D perhaps assigned TRBD1 or TRBD2 (5 bases each). This receptor was identified in a woman younger than 30 in good health. CDR3 protein: CASSPPGTVEQFF. Written as DNA, the CDR3 is TGTGCCAGCAGCCCCCCAGGGACGGTTGAGCAGTTCTTC.